This T cell receptor (beta chain) was captured in a study of CD8 T cells in ankylosing spondylitis. TCRdb reprocessed the 5' RACE reads with MiXCR, giving one entry per CDR3 protein. Of approximately 540,000 distinct CDR3 sequences listed, approximately 12% are singletons. Note on this clonotype: Its antigen is still unknown.

Between the trimmed V and J ends, which lost 2 bases and 4 bases, there was a span of 14 bases. The CDR3 spans 14 residues. The germline V gene has CDR1 DFQATT and CDR2 SNEGSKA (reference sequence). Regarding the study as a whole: A motif of 7 to 9 highly homologous TCR beta variants was seen as apparently characteristic of ankylosing spondylitis blood. Disease-linked clones were reportedly significantly enriched in matched ankylosing spondylitis synovial fluid.

The sequencing input was blood, either unsorted or a sorted T cell fraction (not recorded which). The V gene is TRBV20-1, the J gene TRBJ1-2; a weak D match, TRBD1 (5 bases). This receptor was taken from a male donor with ankylosing spondylitis. As DNA, the CDR3 is TGCAGTGCTAGAAAGGGGCAGGACCTCTATGGCTACACCTTC. This sequence encodes CSARKGQDLYGYTF.